The rows below give T cell receptor beta chains drawn from one sample of a study of regulatory T cells in long-lasting Graves disease. From the multiplex PCR reads, TCRdb called clonotypes with MiXCR, one entry per CDR3 protein. The data contain about 530,000 distinct CDR3 sequences, roughly 15% of them singletons. This same sample was also taken into another study, of T cells in Graves' hyperthyroidism and ophthalmopathy.

This specimen consisted of peripheral blood mononuclear cells (PBMCs), obtained at new diagnosis, from a patient treated with antithyroid drugs. The receptors shown here come from a woman aged 40-65 years with Graves disease. Both conserved end residues are part of each CDR3. The D gene is left open where the match is weak. Clone sizes are given selectively: once, few, many, or a class where the clone is expanded.

CDR3 DNA	CDR3 protein	V gene	D gene	J gene	clone size
TGTGCCATCACGTCCACTAACTATGGCTACACCTTC	CAITSTNYGYTF	TRBV10-3	-	TRBJ1-2	-
TGTGCCAGCAGGACAGGGGTCACCGGGGAGCTGTTTTTT	CASRTGVTGELFF	TRBV12-3/TRBV12-4	TRBD1	TRBJ2-2	-
TGTGCCAGCTCGGGTGGGCTATGGAACACAGATACGCAGTATTTT	CASSGGLWNTDTQYF	TRBV28	-	TRBJ2-3	many
TGTGCTAGTGGTTTGGGACCCGGGAACGGGCTGGGGGCTGAAGCTTTCTTT	CASGLGPGNGLGAEAFF	TRBV12-5	-	TRBJ1-1	few
TGTGCCAGCAGCCACGGGGACACTATCGGGGAGCAGTTCTTC	CASSHGDTIGEQFF	TRBV3-1	-	TRBJ2-1	many
TGTGCCAGCAGCTACTCGGACAGGACTAATTCACCCCTCCACTTT	CASSYSDRTNSPLHF	TRBV14	TRBD1	TRBJ1-6	few
TGCAGTGCCCTTTCGCGGTACGAGCAGTACTTC	CSALSRYEQYF	TRBV20-1	-	TRBJ2-7	many
TGTGCCAGCAGGAGCGGGGTCGCCGGGGAGCTGTTTTTT	CASRSGVAGELFF	TRBV3-1	TRBD2	TRBJ2-2	many
TGTGCCAGCAGCGTAGATGTACTCTCCTACGAGCAGTACTTC	CASSVDVLSYEQYF	TRBV9	-	TRBJ2-7	-
TGTGCCAGCAGCCAAGGGTCGCCCTCGACAGGGGGAGCTGAAGCTTTCTTT	CASSQGSPSTGGAEAFF	TRBV3-1	TRBD1	TRBJ1-1	many
TGCGCCACAATGGGGGGCCCCCTCTCTGGGGCCAACGTCCCGACTTTC	CATMGGPLSGANVPTF	TRBV5-1	-	TRBJ2-6	-
TGCGCCAGCAGACCGTGGGACCGATCTACTACCACTGAAGCTTTCTTT	CASRPWDRSTTTEAFF	TRBV4-1	-	TRBJ1-1	many
TGCAGTGCTAGAAGTGGGGACCCCACAGATACGCAGTATTTT	CSARSGDPTDTQYF	TRBV20-1	-	TRBJ2-3	many
TGTGCCAGCACGGAGACTAGCGGAGAAGAGACCCAGTACTTC	CASTETSGEETQYF	TRBV2	TRBD2	TRBJ2-5	many
TGTGCCAGCAGTGCCCGGGACAGGTCCACAGATACGCAGTATTTT	CASSARDRSTDTQYF	TRBV6-2/TRBV6-3	TRBD1	TRBJ2-3	many
TGTGCCAGCTCACCTGGTAGAGGGGGGTACGAGCAGTACTTC	CASSPGRGGYEQYF	TRBV18	-	TRBJ2-7	few
TGCGCCAGCAGCCAAGAGAGTCGGGGCGAAGAGACCCAGTACTTC	CASSQESRGEETQYF	TRBV4-1	-	TRBJ2-5	-
TGTGCCAGCAGCACAAAGGGTACTGGGGCCAACGTCCTGACTTTC	CASSTKGTGANVLTF	TRBV9	-	TRBJ2-6	-
TGTGCCACCATGATCCGACGTCCAAACACAGATACGCAGTATTTT	CATMIRRPNTDTQYF	TRBV6-1	-	TRBJ2-3	many
TGTGCCAGCAGTGACGAACAGAGCTTCTACAATGAGCAGTTCTTC	CASSDEQSFYNEQFF	TRBV2	-	TRBJ2-1	-
TGTGCCTGGATAGCAGTGAAGAACACTGAAGCTTTCTTT	CAWIAVKNTEAFF	TRBV30	-	TRBJ1-1	many
TGCGCCAGCAGCATGGGACTAGCGGGGGGCCCCCGAGATGAGCAGTTCTTC	CASSMGLAGGPRDEQFF	TRBV4-1	TRBD2	TRBJ2-1	-
TGTGCCAGCAGGCCTAACAGGGATGGGCATGAAGCTTTCTTT	CASRPNRDGHEAFF	TRBV6-1	-	TRBJ1-1	-
TGTGCCAGCAGTGAAATATGGAGGGAGACCCAGTACTTC	CASSEIWRETQYF	TRBV2	-	TRBJ2-5	-
TGTGCCAGCAGTAGGATGGACAGTAGGACTGAAGCTTTCTTT	CASSRMDSRTEAFF	TRBV12-3/TRBV12-4	-	TRBJ1-1	many
TGCGCCAGCAGCCATACAGGGACAGATACGCAGTATTTT	CASSHTGTDTQYF	TRBV4-1	-	TRBJ2-3	many
TGTGCCAGCTCAGGGGACCTGAACACTGAAGCTTTCTTT	CASSGDLNTEAFF	TRBV18	-	TRBJ1-1	-
TGTGCCAGCAGCCAAGAACCGGGACACCTCTATAATTCACCCCTCCACTTT	CASSQEPGHLYNSPLHF	TRBV4-2	-	TRBJ1-6	-
TGTGCCACCAGTGCTACAGGGACAGGGAACACTGAAGCTTTCTTT	CATSATGTGNTEAFF	TRBV24-1	TRBD1	TRBJ1-1	many
TGTGCCAGCAGAGGGAACTACAATGAGCAGTTCTTC	CASRGNYNEQFF	TRBV12-3/TRBV12-4	-	TRBJ2-1	many
TGTGCCAGCAGTTCCCCCAGGTCCTACCGGCACGGGGAGCTGTTTTTT	CASSSPRSYRHGELFF	TRBV6-5	-	TRBJ2-2	many
TGTGCCATCAGTGAGTCGAGCGGGGGCCCCTACGAGCAGTACTTC	CAISESSGGPYEQYF	TRBV10-3	TRBD2	TRBJ2-7	many
TGTGCCAGCAAGGCCCCCCACAGGGCAGACGGCTACACCTTC	CASKAPHRADGYTF	TRBV6-1	-	TRBJ1-2	-
TGTGCCAGCTCACCCCTAGCGGGGGATGAGCAGTTCTTC	CASSPLAGDEQFF	TRBV18	TRBD2	TRBJ2-1	few
TGTGCCAGCAGTGTCCTAGCGGGGGGCTCCTACAATGAGCAGTTCTTC	CASSVLAGGSYNEQFF	TRBV3-1	TRBD2	TRBJ2-1	-
TGTGCCAGCAGCCTTGCGGGGGGGGGAGTCGGTTCACCCCTCCACTTT	CASSLAGGGVGSPLHF	TRBV7-2	-	TRBJ1-6	-
TGTGCCAGCAGCCATTTCAGGGAGACCCAGTACTTC	CASSHFRETQYF	TRBV14	-	TRBJ2-5	many
TGTGCCAGTAGGGGGAGGAGGGGGTCCTACGAGCAGTACTTC	CASRGRRGSYEQYF	TRBV19	-	TRBJ2-7	-
TGTGCCAGCAGTCCCCGCGGCCGGACTAGCCGCAATGAGCAGTTCTTC	CASSPRGRTSRNEQFF	TRBV6-1	TRBD2	TRBJ2-1	-